The rows below give T cell receptor beta chains drawn from one sample of a study of blood T cell repertoires in COVID-19. Libraries were prepared by immunoSEQ multiplex PCR; TCRdb keeps only in-frame clonotypes and omits some of them. This table has under 350,000 clones, over 75% appearing once. The sample comprised peripheral blood. The source is a woman aged 25 to 39 with COVID-19, enrolled during active disease. Both conserved end residues are part of each CDR3. D genes are given only for firm matches. Clone size is stated in some rows and not others, as once, few, many or a class when expanded.

>-|TRBV28|TRBJ1-6|TRBD1
TGTGCCAGTAGTTGGACAGGGGAATCACCCCTCCACTTT
CASSWTGESPLHF
>-|TRBV2|TRBJ1-2|TRBD1
TGTGCCAGCAGTGATGGGACAGGGATCTATGGCTACACCTTC
CASSDGTGIYGYTF
>-|TRBV27|TRBJ2-3|TRBD2
TGTGCCAGCAGCCTAAGCGGGAGGGATACGCAGTATTTT
CASSLSGRDTQYF
>-|TRBV5-8|TRBJ2-5|-
TGTGCCAGCAGTCCCGCTGGGCAGATTCTCCAAGAGACCCAGTACTTC
CASSPAGQILQETQYF
>-|TRBV7-2|TRBJ2-2|-
TGTGCCAGCAGCTTAGGGGCTATACCCACCGGGGAGCTGTTTTTT
CASSLGAIPTGELFF
>-|TRBV6-2/TRBV6-3|TRBJ2-5|-
TGTGCCAGCAGTTACCAGGGGACAAGAGAGGCCCAGTACTTC
CASSYQGTREAQYF
>-|TRBV29-1|TRBJ2-3|-
TGCAGCGTCCTGCAAATGGAGTACAGCACAGATACGCAGTATTTT
CSVLQMEYSTDTQYF
>-|TRBV6-4|TRBJ2-5|TRBD1
TGTGCCAGCAGTAAAACACAGGGGCCACAAGAGACCCAGTACTTC
CASSKTQGPQETQYF
>few|TRBV7-2|TRBJ2-1|TRBD2
TGTGCCAGCAGCCGTAATCTAGCGGGAGGGCCGAATGAGCAGTTCTTC
CASSRNLAGGPNEQFF
>-|TRBV7-3|TRBJ2-3|TRBD2
TGTGCCAGCAGCCTAGCGGGACTTTTCACAGATACGCAGTATTTT
CASSLAGLFTDTQYF
>-|TRBV6-5|TRBJ2-7|-
TGTGCCAGCAGTTTGGGGCTCTTCTACGAGCAGTACTTC
CASSLGLFYEQYF
>-|TRBV2|TRBJ2-5|TRBD1
TGTGCCAGCAGTGAAGCGCTGGGACAGAAAGAGACCCAGTACTTC
CASSEALGQKETQYF
>-|TRBV4-3|TRBJ1-2|-
TGCGCCAGCAGCCAAGATAGTATAGCCAACTATGGCTACACCTTC
CASSQDSIANYGYTF
>-|TRBV29-1|TRBJ1-2|TRBD1
TGCAGCGCCCCGGGCCAGGGGGCAGAAGGCTACACCTTC
CSAPGQGAEGYTF
>once|TRBV2|TRBJ1-4|-
TGTGCCAGCAGTGAAGATTCGACAGGCCTAGAAAAACTGTTTTTT
CASSEDSTGLEKLFF
>-|TRBV19|TRBJ1-1|-
TGTGCCAGTAGTATAGCTCCGGGGGGCGGCACTGAAGCTTTCTTT
CASSIAPGGGTEAFF
>-|TRBV9|TRBJ2-4|TRBD2
TGTGCCAGCAGCGTAGACGCGGGAGTAGGGCTTCCGGCCAAAAACATTCAGTACTTC
CASSVDAGVGLPAKNIQYF
>-|TRBV19|TRBJ2-7|-
TGTGCCAGTAGTATTCGAGACGAGCAGTACTTC
CASSIRDEQYF
>-|TRBV5-4|TRBJ2-2|TRBD1
TGTGCCAGCAGCGGCCTGGACAGGGGGCGAGACACCGGGGAGCTGTTTTTT
CASSGLDRGRDTGELFF
>-|TRBV9|TRBJ1-3|-
TGTGCCAGCAGCGTAGCTGCGGGTGCTGGAAACACCATATATTTT
CASSVAAGAGNTIYF
>-|TRBV9|TRBJ1-4|-
TGTGCCAGCAGCCCGTGGCCAGTCCAGGATGAAAAACTGTTTTTT
CASSPWPVQDEKLFF
>-|TRBV9|TRBJ1-2|TRBD1
TGTGCCAGCAGCGTAGCTAGCCAGGGGGCCCCCTATGGCTACACCTTC
CASSVASQGAPYGYTF
>-|TRBV19|TRBJ2-2|TRBD2
TGTGCCAGTAGTAGCCGTCTCGGACTAGCTCGTCGGGAGCTGTTTTTT
CASSSRLGLARRELFF
>-|TRBV2|TRBJ1-2|-
TGTGCCAGCAGTGAGGGCCAGGGAGGCTATGGCTACACCTTC
CASSEGQGGYGYTF
>-|TRBV2|TRBJ2-6|-
TGTGCCAGCAGTGAAAACACAGTCGGGGCCAACGTCCTGACTTTC
CASSENTVGANVLTF
>-|TRBV13|TRBJ1-5|-
TGTGCCAGCAGCCAGGGCCATAGCAATCAGCCCCAGCATTTT
CASSQGHSNQPQHF
>-|TRBV9|TRBJ1-1|-
TGTGCCAGCAGCCTATCAGGGGTTATGGGCACTGAAGCTTTCTTT
CASSLSGVMGTEAFF
>-|TRBV7-9|TRBJ2-5|-
TGTGCCAGCAGCGCACACGTTATCAGACAAGAGACCCAGTACTTC
CASSAHVIRQETQYF
>-|TRBV6-1|TRBJ2-3|-
TGTGCCAGCAGTGAAGCGGAAGGGGCCGGCACAGATACGCAGTATTTT
CASSEAEGAGTDTQYF
>-|TRBV5-1|TRBJ2-1|TRBD2
TGCGCCAGCAGCTTGAGATCACTAGCGGGCCTCTACAATGAGCAGTTCTTC
CASSLRSLAGLYNEQFF
>-|TRBV5-1|TRBJ1-4|TRBD1
TGCGCCAGCCGATTGACAGGGGGAGACAATGAAAAACTGTTTTTT
CASRLTGGDNEKLFF
>-|TRBV2|TRBJ1-6|-
TGTGCCAGCAGGCGAGAGGGGGTTTCACCCCTCCACTTT
CASRREGVSPLHF
>few|TRBV4-1|TRBJ1-1|-
TGCGCCAGCAGCCAAGATTCGGGAGTGAACACTGAAGCTTTCTTT
CASSQDSGVNTEAFF
>-|TRBV6-5|TRBJ1-5|TRBD1
TGTGCCAGCAGTTACTTTACAGGGGGGAGCAATCAGCCCCAGCATTTT
CASSYFTGGSNQPQHF
>-|TRBV18|TRBJ2-3|TRBD1
TGTGCCAGCTCACAGACAGGGACAGATACGCAGTATTTT
CASSQTGTDTQYF
>-|TRBV10-1|TRBJ2-1|TRBD2
TGCGCCAGCAGTGAGTCGACGGTAGCGGGAGCATACAATGAGCAGTTCTTC
CASSESTVAGAYNEQFF
>-|TRBV6-5|TRBJ1-1|TRBD1
TGTGCCAGCAGGTTAGATGAGGGGGCGCCTACTGAAGCTTTCTTT
CASRLDEGAPTEAFF
>-|TRBV30|TRBJ2-2|-
TGTGCCTGGAGTGTAATCGGGGGCGGGGAGCTGTTTTTT
CAWSVIGGGELFF
>once|TRBV28|TRBJ2-7|TRBD2
TGTGCCTCAGCTAGCGGGAGGGTGGACGAGCAGTACTTC
CASASGRVDEQYF
>few|TRBV29-1|TRBJ1-3|-
TGCAGCGTTGAAGACGTCTCTGGAAACACCATATATTTT
CSVEDVSGNTIYF
>few|TRBV25-1|TRBJ2-2|TRBD2
TGTGCCAGCAGTGAAGGCGGGAGGGACACCGGGGAGCTGTTTTTT
CASSEGGRDTGELFF
>-|TRBV2|TRBJ2-5|-
TGTGCCAGCAGTGAGAGGTCTCAGGAGACCCAGTACTTC
CASSERSQETQYF